Below, 21 T cell receptor beta chains from the same sample are listed, as sequenced in a study of CD8 T cells in Susac syndrome. After extraction with the RNeasy kit, roughly 0.45 to 1 ug of the RNA was reverse transcribed using random hexamers. MiXCR was run by TCRdb on the immunoSEQ multiplex PCR reads, yielding one entry per CDR3 protein. The data hold 330,000 or so distinct CDR3 sequences, with over 75% observed a single time. Sample: CD8+ T cells from PBMCs. Receptors were obtained from a human donor with multiple sclerosis.

The chain employs TRBV6-5 and TRBJ2-5; 7 bases are a match to TRBD2. Per the germline V gene, CDR1 is MNHEY and CDR2 is SVGAGI. J lost 5 bases, V lost 1 base, and 16 bases had no gene match. The CDR3 length is 18 residues. CDR3 nucleotide sequence: TGTGCCAGCAGTTACTTTGGGCTAGCGGACGATCCAGGGGAGACCCAGTACTTC. Its protein is CASSYFGLADDPGETQYF.

The chain is built from TRBV27 and TRBJ1-5; D remains ambiguous. This CDR3 spans 17 amino acids. The germline V and J ends were trimmed by 0 bases and 3 bases, with 15 bases remaining between them. Germline-derived CDR1 and CDR2 are MNHEY and SMNVEV (reference sequence). CDR3 nucleotide sequence: TGTGCCAGCAGTTTATCAGCGGTATATGGCCCCAATCAGCCCCAGCATTTT. Translation: CASSLSAVYGPNQPQHF.

This chain uses TRBV7-9 with TRBJ2-5, with unresolved D. V was shortened by 1 base and J by 3 bases, with 3 bases between the two germline ends. There are 12 residues in the CDR3. Germline V gene lookup returns CDR1 SEHNR and CDR2 FQNEAQ (reference sequence). The CDR3 DNA reads TGTGCCAGCAGCTTAGGGAAAGAGACCCAGTACTTC. It is translated as CASSLGKETQYF.

This clonotype appeared a single time. The gene calls are TRBV5-4 and TRBJ2-2; 11 nucleotides match TRBD1. Germline V lookup: CDR1 SGHNT, CDR2 YYREEE (reference sequence). With V trimmed by 4 bases and J by 5 bases, 4 bases remained unmatched. The CDR3 totals 15 residues. In nucleotides, the CDR3 is TGTGCCAGCAGCCGGACAGGGGGCGCGACCGGGGAGCTGTTTTTT. Translating it yields CASSRTGGATGELFF.

The rearrangement joins TRBV7-8 to TRBJ2-7; TRBD1 matches at 9 bases. The CDR3 is made up of 15 amino acids. The germline CDR1 and CDR2 sequences are SGHVS and FQNEAQ. Germline trimming cut 5 bases from V and 6 bases from J; bases unmatched to any gene: 11. The CDR3, as DNA: TGTGCCAGCAGCCCCGGGACAGGGTTCTCGGGCGAGCAGTACTTC. Translation: CASSPGTGFSGEQYF.

In its sample, this clonotype was seen a few times. The chain couples TRBV25-1 to TRBJ2-7, with TRBD2 identical over 10 bases. V lost 6 bases and J lost 5; bases outside the gene matches: 1. Germline V gene lookup returns CDR1 MGHDK and CDR2 SYGVNS. The CDR3 covers 12 residues. The CDR3 protein is CASRGTSDEQYF. The CDR3 region has the DNA TGTGCCAGCAGGGGGACTAGCGACGAGCAGTACTTC.

V gene TRBV12-3 or TRBV12-4 combines with J gene TRBJ2-2; 7 bases agree with TRBD2. The CDR3 sequence is 18 residues long. Trimming cost V 4 bases and J 0 bases; bases outside gene matches: 11. CDR3 protein: CASSWILGRRTNTGELFF. The DNA for the CDR3 is TGTGCCAGCAGTTGGATACTCGGGAGGAGGACGAACACCGGGGAGCTGTTTTTT.

The CDR3: CASSPTVGEVGEAFF. The CDR3 DNA is TGTGCCAGCAGCCCGACGGTGGGGGAGGTAGGTGAAGCTTTCTTT. V and J are TRBV7-9 and TRBJ1-1; maybe TRBD1 (5 bases). The CDR3 extends over 15 amino acids. In germline, CDR1 is SEHNR, CDR2 FQNEAQ (reference sequence). The V end lost 5 bases, the J end lost 7 bases, and 20 bases lay between the germline ends. Looking up the rest from reference TRBV7-9 and TRBJ1-1 gives the full variable domain: DTGVSQNPRHKITKRGQNVTFRCDPISEHNRLYWYRQTLGQGPEFLTYFQNEAQLEKSRLLSDRFSAERPKGSFSTLEIQRTEQGDSAMYLCASSPTVGEVGEAFFGQGTRLTVV.

CDR3 in amino acids: CAWSDQREGGNEQFF. CDR3 sequence (DNA): TGTGCCTGGAGTGACCAGCGGGAGGGCGGGAATGAGCAGTTCTTC. The chain uses TRBV30 and TRBJ2-1; 10 positions match TRBD2. The CDR3 has 15 residues. Germline trimming cut 1 base from V and 7 bases from J; bases unmatched to any gene: 7. Germline V lookup: CDR1 GTSNPN, CDR2 SVGIG (reference sequence).

This clonotype was counted only a few times. The chain is built from TRBV28 and TRBJ1-5; D is ambiguous. The CDR3 runs to 13 residues. The germline V gene has CDR1 MDHEN and CDR2 SYDVKM. The V end was cut by 8 bases, the J end by 4 bases, with 12 bases between. In nucleotides, the CDR3 is TGTGCCAGCGGGTCAGGTGGAAATCAGCCCCAGCATTTT. Encoded protein: CASGSGGNQPQHF.

The chain carries TRBV27 and TRBJ2-3, with 7 bases matching TRBD2. Germline assignment: CDR1 MNHEY and CDR2 SMNVEV (reference sequence). The ends lost 5 bases at V and 3 bases at J; junction bases unmatched: 11. The CDR3 covers 16 residues. The CDR3 loop reads CASSPLGWEGTDTQYF. The CDR3 region has the DNA TGTGCCAGCAGTCCTCTGGGTTGGGAGGGAACAGATACGCAGTATTTT.

V gene TRBV7-9 combines with J gene TRBJ2-5, with D possibly matching TRBD1 (5 bases). V lost 6 bases to trimming and J lost 9 bases, with 14 bases between them. The germline gives CDR1 SEHNR, CDR2 FQNEAQ (reference sequence). The CDR3 runs 12 residues. CDR3 sequence reads: CASRPDSPAQYF. In DNA, the CDR3 is TGTGCCAGCAGGCCCGACAGTCCAGCCCAGTACTTC.

The V and J genes are TRBV12-3 or TRBV12-4 and TRBJ1-1; 8 bases are a match to TRBD1. V shed 11 bases, J shed 3 bases, and the junction held 5 bases outside the gene matches. The CDR3 covers 12 residues. CDR3 sequence: CASRGRDTEAFF. The CDR3 DNA is TGTGCCTCCAGGGGGCGAGACACTGAAGCTTTCTTT.

CDR3 sequence: CASSDRQVGPAEQYF. CDR3 nucleotides: TGTGCCAGCAGTGACAGACAGGTGGGGCCCGCCGAGCAGTACTTC. This sequence joins TRBV28 and TRBJ2-7, with D maybe TRBD1 (6 bases). This CDR3 has 15 amino acids. Germline values: CDR1 MDHEN, CDR2 SYDVKM. Trimming removed 5 bases at V and 6 bases at J, with 20 bases between.

This clonotype was found a few times. This chain joins TRBV9 and TRBJ2-1; D uncertain. Trimming shortened V by 1 base and J by 0 bases, and 8 bases separated the two germline ends. CDR1 SGDLS and CDR2 YYNGEE come from the germline V gene. The CDR3 runs to 15 residues. CDR3 nucleotide sequence: TGTGCCAGCAGCGTATCGGCTAGCTCCTACAATGAGCAGTTCTTC. Amino acid sequence: CASSVSASSYNEQFF.

The genes are TRBV11-2 and TRBJ2-4, with TRBD1 matching 7 bases. V shed 4 bases, J shed 1 base, and the junction held 16 bases outside the gene matches. Germline CDR1 is SGHAT and CDR2 is FQNNGV. This CDR3 has 19 residues. The chain's CDR3 is CASSSRQGRGLLAKNIQYF. As DNA, the CDR3 is TGTGCCAGCAGCTCCCGACAGGGCCGAGGTCTTCTCGCCAAAAACATTCAGTACTTC.

The J gene is TRBJ1-1, the V gene TRBV28; D is uncertain. The V gene lost 5 bases and the J gene lost 1 base, with 17 bases spanning the gap. Germline V gives CDR1 MDHEN, CDR2 SYDVKM. The CDR3 contains 16 residues. The CDR3 sequence is CASSLFGSRGNTEAFF. CDR3 nucleotide sequence: TGTGCCAGCAGTCTATTCGGGTCCCGAGGGAACACTGAAGCTTTCTTT.

The chain employs TRBV29-1 and TRBJ2-1; D assignment may be TRBD1 or TRBD2 (5 bases each). The CDR3 totals 13 residues. Trimming shortened V by 8 bases and J by 9 bases, and 20 bases separated the two germline ends. Germline loops: CDR1 SQVTM, CDR2 ANQGSEA. The CDR3 DNA reads as TGCAGCTCCCCCGACTTCTATGGGGGTGAGCAGTTCTTC. It is translated as CSSPDFYGGEQFF.

The V call is TRBV12-3 or TRBV12-4, the J call TRBJ1-2; possibly TRBD1 for D (6 bases). The CDR3 sequence is 14 residues long. Trimming stripped 6 bases from V and 3 bases from J, with 14 bases between. This chain's CDR3 is CASSGQLTDYGYTF. CDR3 bases: TGTGCCAGCAGCGGACAGCTAACTGACTATGGCTACACCTTC.

This chain links TRBV19 with TRBJ1-1, with no clear D. Germline V gene lookup returns CDR1 LNHDA and CDR2 SQIVND (reference sequence). Between the trimmed V and J ends, which lost 5 bases and 1 base, there was a span of 11 bases. CDR3 length: 14 residues. This chain's CDR3 is CASSLWATNTEAFF. CDR3 sequence (DNA): TGTGCCAGTAGTCTTTGGGCAACGAACACTGAAGCTTTCTTT.

The gene calls are TRBV27 and TRBJ2-7, with 7 bases fitting TRBD2. Germline loops: CDR1 MNHEY, CDR2 SMNVEV (reference sequence). Unmatched junction bases numbered 8, after V lost 6 bases and J lost 3 bases. The CDR3 extends over 14 amino acids. CDR3 protein: CASSSGLDYYEQYF. CDR3 DNA sequence: TGTGCCAGCAGCTCAGGACTAGATTACTACGAGCAGTACTTC.